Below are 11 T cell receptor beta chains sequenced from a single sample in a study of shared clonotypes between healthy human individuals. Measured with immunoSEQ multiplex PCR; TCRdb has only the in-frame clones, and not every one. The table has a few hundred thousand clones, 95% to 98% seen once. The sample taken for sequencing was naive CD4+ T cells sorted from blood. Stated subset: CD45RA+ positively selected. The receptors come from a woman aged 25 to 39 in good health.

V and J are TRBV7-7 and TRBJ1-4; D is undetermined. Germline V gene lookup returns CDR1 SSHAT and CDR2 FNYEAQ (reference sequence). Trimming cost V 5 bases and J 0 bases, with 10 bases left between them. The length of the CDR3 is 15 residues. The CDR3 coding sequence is TGTGCCAGCAGCGCCCGATTGGCAACTAATGAAAAACTGTTTTTT. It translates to CASSARLATNEKLFF.

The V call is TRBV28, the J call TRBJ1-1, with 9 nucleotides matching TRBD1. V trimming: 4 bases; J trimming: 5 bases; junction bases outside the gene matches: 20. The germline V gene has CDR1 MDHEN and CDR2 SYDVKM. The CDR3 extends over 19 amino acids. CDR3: CASSYPGQGFHVLHTEAFF. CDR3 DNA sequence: TGTGCCAGCAGTTATCCGGGACAGGGATTCCACGTTCTTCATACTGAAGCTTTCTTT.

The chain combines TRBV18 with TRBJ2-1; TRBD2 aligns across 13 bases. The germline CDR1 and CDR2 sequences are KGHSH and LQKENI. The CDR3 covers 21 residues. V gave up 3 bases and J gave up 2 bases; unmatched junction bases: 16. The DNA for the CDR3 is TGTGCCAGCTCACCCAGACCGGGACTAGCGGGATCAGTGGTGGCCTACAATGAGCAGTTCTTC. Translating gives CASSPRPGLAGSVVAYNEQFF. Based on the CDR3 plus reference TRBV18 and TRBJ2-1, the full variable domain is NAGVMQNPRHLVRRRGQEARLRCSPMKGHSHVYWYRQLPEEGLKFMVYLQKENIIDESGMPKERFSAEFPKEGPSILRIQQVVRGDSAAYFCASSPRPGLAGSVVAYNEQFFGPGTRLTVL.

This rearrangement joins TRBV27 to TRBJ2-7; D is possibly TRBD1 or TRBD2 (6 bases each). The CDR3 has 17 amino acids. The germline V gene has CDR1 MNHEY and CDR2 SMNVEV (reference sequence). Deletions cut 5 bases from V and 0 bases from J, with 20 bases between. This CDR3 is CASSPTQGRRGSYEQYF. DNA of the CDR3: TGTGCCAGCAGTCCCACACAGGGCAGGCGGGGCTCCTACGAGCAGTACTTC.

This CDR3 reads CASILREGLETQYF. The CDR3 DNA is TGTGCCAGCATTTTGCGGGAGGGTCTGGAGACCCAGTACTTC. The rearrangement joins TRBV2 to TRBJ2-5, with 9 bases lining up with TRBD2. Germline V gives CDR1 SNHLY, CDR2 FYNNEI. Trimming removed 7 bases from V and 5 bases from J; junction bases left unmatched: 8. CDR3 length equals 14 residues.

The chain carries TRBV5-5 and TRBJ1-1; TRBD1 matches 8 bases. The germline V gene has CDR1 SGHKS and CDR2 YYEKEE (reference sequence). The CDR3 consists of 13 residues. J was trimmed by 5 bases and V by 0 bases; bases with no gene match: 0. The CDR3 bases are TGTGCCAGCAGCTTGGACAGGGGGACTGAAGCTTTCTTT. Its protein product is CASSLDRGTEAFF.

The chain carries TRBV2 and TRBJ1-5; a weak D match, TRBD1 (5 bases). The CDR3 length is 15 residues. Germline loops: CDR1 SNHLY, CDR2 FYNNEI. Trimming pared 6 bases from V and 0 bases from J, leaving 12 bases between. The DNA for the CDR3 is TGTGCCAGCAGGTGGGGGAGATATAGCAATCAGCCCCAGCATTTT. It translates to CASRWGRYSNQPQHF.

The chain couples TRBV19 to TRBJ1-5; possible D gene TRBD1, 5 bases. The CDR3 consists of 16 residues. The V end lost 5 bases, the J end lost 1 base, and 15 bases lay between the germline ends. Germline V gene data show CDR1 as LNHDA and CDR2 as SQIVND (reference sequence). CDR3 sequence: CASSPLGEGSNQPQHF. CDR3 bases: TGTGCCAGTAGTCCCCTGGGGGAGGGGAGCAATCAGCCCCAGCATTTT.

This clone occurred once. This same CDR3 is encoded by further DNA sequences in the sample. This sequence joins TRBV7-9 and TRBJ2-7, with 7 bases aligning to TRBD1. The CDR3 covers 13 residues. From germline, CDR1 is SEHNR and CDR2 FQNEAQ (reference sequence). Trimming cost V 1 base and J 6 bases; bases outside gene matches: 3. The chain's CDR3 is CASSLGQGGEQYF. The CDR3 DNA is TGTGCCAGCAGCTTAGGACAGGGCGGCGAGCAGTACTTC.

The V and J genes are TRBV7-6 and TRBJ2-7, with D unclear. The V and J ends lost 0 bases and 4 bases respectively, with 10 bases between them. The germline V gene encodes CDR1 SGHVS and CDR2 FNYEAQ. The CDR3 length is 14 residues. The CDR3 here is CASSLAPLPYEQYF. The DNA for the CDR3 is TGTGCCAGCAGCTTAGCGCCTCTGCCTTACGAGCAGTACTTC.

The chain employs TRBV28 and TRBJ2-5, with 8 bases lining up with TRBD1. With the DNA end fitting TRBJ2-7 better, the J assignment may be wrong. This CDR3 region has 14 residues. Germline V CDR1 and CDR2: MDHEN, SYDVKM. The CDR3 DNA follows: TGTGCCAGCAGTAGACAGGGGTCCGGGTACGAGCAGTACTTC. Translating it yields CASSRQGSGYEQYF.